These 13 T cell receptor beta chains were sequenced from one sample in a study of regulatory T cells in long-lasting Graves disease. Arm-PCR with iRepertoire HTBI primers amplified the CDR3 regions for these TCR beta libraries. TCRdb used MiXCR to reprocess the multiplex PCR reads, holding one entry per CDR3 protein. The sample holds fewer than 650,000 distinct CDR3 sequences; roughly a sixth are singletons and the top ten take around 13%. The time point here: newly diagnosed GD, antithyroid drugs for less than 3 months. Scientists built the TCR library using RNA that was extracted from PBMCs. This sample was shared with a second study, whose subject was T cells in Graves' hyperthyroidism and ophthalmopathy.

Specimen: peripheral blood mononuclear cells (PBMCs), collected at new diagnosis, from a patient treated with antithyroid drugs. The receptor source for this set is a man between 18 and 29 years old with Graves disease.

The J gene is TRBJ2-7, the V gene TRBV7-2; 10 nucleotides align to TRBD2. The CDR3 length is 16 residues. V lost 3 bases and J lost 3; bases outside the gene matches: 8. Germline assignment: CDR1 SGHTA and CDR2 FQGNSA. The CDR3 loop is CASSFGLAGAGYEQYF. CDR3 nucleotide sequence: TGTGCCAGCAGCTTTGGGCTAGCGGGAGCCGGCTACGAGCAGTACTTC.

Of note for this clonotype: The junction departs from the called germline gene at one end, perhaps through a read error. This rearrangement joins TRBV6-5 to TRBJ2-2, with D tentatively TRBD2 (5 bases). CDR1 and CDR2 (germline): MNHEY, SVGAGI. This CDR3 comprises 15 residues. The CDR3 DNA reads as TGTGCCAGCAGTTACTCCGTCCAGAACACCGGGGAGCTGCTTTTT. It codes for CASSYSVQNTGELLF.

The chain carries TRBV4-1 and TRBJ2-2, with 8 bases fitting TRBD2. Germline V lookup: CDR1 MGHRA, CDR2 YSYEKL. V shed 1 base, J shed 2 bases, and the junction held 6 bases outside the gene matches. The CDR3 consists of 17 residues. Here the CDR3 reads CASSQVSAGVNTGELFF. CDR3 nucleotide sequence: TGCGCCAGCAGCCAAGTGTCAGCGGGAGTAAACACCGGGGAGCTGTTTTTT.

On this clonotype itself: A much larger clone differs from this one at a single base, so this may be a read error. CDR3 coding DNA: TGTGCCAGCAGTGCCGAGAGGGGAGGGGGCTACGAGCAGTGCTTC. Translated, it gives CASSAERGGGYEQCF. The gene calls are TRBV2 and TRBJ2-7; D assignment may be TRBD1 or TRBD2 (7 bases each). The CDR3 contains 15 residues. The germline V gene encodes CDR1 SNHLY and CDR2 FYNNEI.

In its sample, this clonotype was seen many times. V gene TRBV9 combines with J gene TRBJ2-7; D call uncertain. V dropped 4 bases and J dropped 7 bases, with 21 bases sitting between them. This CDR3 region has 15 residues. Germline loops: CDR1 SGDLS, CDR2 YYNGEE. The CDR3 spells CASSHAQAFLGEQYF. The CDR3 DNA reads TGTGCCAGCAGCCACGCCCAGGCTTTCTTGGGGGAGCAGTACTTC.

This chain connects TRBV11-2 to TRBJ2-3; the D is unclear. CDR1 and CDR2 (germline): SGHAT, FQNNGV. The germline V and J ends were trimmed by 8 bases and 2 bases, with 5 bases remaining between them. The CDR3 consists of 11 residues. The CDR3 sequence: CASLTTDTQYF. The CDR3 bases are TGTGCCAGCCTAACCACAGATACGCAGTATTTT.

In its sample, this clonotype was seen many times. The chain recombines TRBV6-2 or TRBV6-3 with TRBJ2-7, with no clear D. Germline loops: CDR1 MNHEY, CDR2 SVGEGT. The V end was cut by 7 bases, the J end by 1 base, with 17 bases between. The CDR3 is 15 amino acids. CDR3 DNA: TGTGCCAGCACCCCCGGGCAGCTTGGATCCTACGAGCAGTACTTC. It is translated as CASTPGQLGSYEQYF.

This clonotype was counted many times. This rearrangement joins TRBV6-1 to TRBJ2-7; possible D gene TRBD1, 5 bases. This CDR3 is built from 12 residues. V was shortened by 6 bases and J by 2 bases, with 8 bases between the two germline ends. The germline V gene has CDR1 MNHNS and CDR2 SASEGT. CDR3 protein: CASSQGAYEQYF. The CDR3 DNA follows: TGTGCCAGCAGCCAAGGGGCCTACGAGCAGTACTTC.

This clonotype has more than one count but fewer than ten. This may be a read error: a much more frequent sequence differs by one nucleotide. J is TRBJ1-4 and V is TRBV28, with 8 bases lining up with TRBD1. The CDR3 loop spans 15 amino acids. The germline CDR1 and CDR2 sequences are MDHEN and SYDVKM. The V segment lost 4 bases and the J segment 9 bases; nucleotides outside the gene matches: 10. The CDR3 DNA is TGTGCCAGCAGTTCCGGGGGACAGGAGAATAAAAAACTGTTTTTT. Protein: CASSSGGQENKKLFF.

In its sample, this clonotype was seen many times. This sequence joins TRBV20-1 and TRBJ2-7; perhaps D is TRBD1 or TRBD2 (5 bases each). Germline V gene lookup returns CDR1 DFQATT and CDR2 SNEGSKA (reference sequence). V lost 1 base and J lost 0, with 13 bases in between. This CDR3 contains 15 residues. The CDR3, as DNA: TGCAGTGCTAGAGGACGGGGCCTAAACTCCTACGAGCAGTACTTC. It encodes CSARGRGLNSYEQYF.

This clonotype was seen only a few times. The V gene is TRBV5-1, the J gene TRBJ1-1; D remains ambiguous. Germline lookup yields CDR1 SGHRS and CDR2 YFSETQ. V was trimmed by 2 bases and J by 1 base, leaving 3 bases between them. The CDR3 extends over 12 amino acids. Here the CDR3 reads CASSFTNTEAFF. Written as DNA, the CDR3 is TGCGCCAGCAGCTTCACGAACACTGAAGCTTTCTTT.

The chain combines TRBV18 with TRBJ1-1, with D perhaps matching TRBD1 (6 bases). Trimming pared 1 base from V and 6 bases from J, leaving 9 bases between. The CDR3 runs 13 residues. The germline V gene encodes CDR1 KGHSH and CDR2 LQKENI. CDR3 amino acids: CASSPQGQPEAFF. CDR3 nucleotides: TGTGCCAGCTCACCACAAGGACAGCCTGAAGCTTTCTTT. Together with reference TRBV18 and TRBJ1-1, the CDR3 gives the full variable domain: NAGVMQNPRHLVRRRGQEARLRCSPMKGHSHVYWYRQLPEEGLKFMVYLQKENIIDESGMPKERFSAEFPKEGPSILRIQQVVRGDSAAYFCASSPQGQPEAFFGQGTRLTVV.

The V and J genes are TRBV30 and TRBJ1-1; D is possibly TRBD1 (5 bases). Trimming took off 2 bases at V and 6 bases at J, with 16 bases between the two ends. The CDR3 totals 14 residues. Germline loops: CDR1 GTSNPN, CDR2 SVGIG (reference sequence). Here the CDR3 reads CAWSFGHPGSEAFF. CDR3 nucleotide sequence: TGTGCCTGGAGTTTCGGACACCCGGGCTCTGAAGCTTTCTTT.